This passage covers 5 T cell receptor beta chains from one sample sequenced in a study of blood T cell repertoires in COVID-19. Profiling relied on immunoSEQ multiplex PCR, and the TCRdb table lists in-frame clones only, not all of them. The profile covers about 180,000 clones, with 70% to 90% appearing a single time and roughly 9.8% taken by the ten largest. Sequencing was done on a sample of peripheral blood. The source of these receptors is a human donor with active or convalescent COVID-19. The donor label of this sample is uncertain.

The V gene is TRBV7-9, the J gene TRBJ1-2; D gene ambiguous. Trimming left V 5 bases short and J 4 bases short, with 17 bases between. Germline V gene lookup returns CDR1 SEHNR and CDR2 FQNEAQ (reference sequence). The CDR3 is 15 residues long. This CDR3 is CASSLTGNPVYGYTF. CDR3 bases: TGTGCCAGCAGCCTCACGGGGAACCCCGTCTATGGCTACACCTTC.

The gene calls are TRBV19 and TRBJ1-1, with 7 bases aligning to TRBD1. V was clipped by 4 bases and J by 1 base; unmatched bases: 0. This CDR3 region has 13 residues. CDR1 LNHDA and CDR2 SQIVND come from the germline V gene (reference sequence). CDR3 bases: TGTGCCAGTAGTAGGGACAGGAACACTGAAGCTTTCTTT. It specifies CASSRDRNTEAFF. The full variable domain, completed using reference TRBV19 and TRBJ1-1, is DGGITQSPKYLFRKEGQNVTLSCEQNLNHDAMYWYRQDPGQGLRLIYYSQIVNDFQKGDIAEGYSVSREKKESFPLTVTSAQKNPTAFYLCASSRDRNTEAFFGQGTRLTVV.

The chain couples TRBV28 to TRBJ1-3, with 9 nucleotides matching TRBD1. Germline trimming cut 5 bases from V and 5 bases from J; bases unmatched to any gene: 13. The CDR3 runs 17 residues. Germline V lookup: CDR1 MDHEN, CDR2 SYDVKM. CDR3: CASSNIVKTGGRNTIYF. For the CDR3, the DNA is TGTGCCAGCAGTAATATTGTTAAAACAGGGGGCAGAAACACCATATATTTT.

The chain couples TRBV5-6 to TRBJ1-1; no clear D gene. The CDR3 covers 15 residues. Trimming pared 5 bases from V and 3 bases from J, leaving 17 bases between. Germline CDR1 reads SGHDT; CDR2 reads YYEEEE. In DNA, the CDR3 is TGTGCCAGCAGTTCTCGGTCACGGGGATACACTGAAGCTTTCTTT. Amino acid sequence: CASSSRSRGYTEAFF.

The chain uses TRBV7-9 and TRBJ2-3, with 9 nucleotides matching TRBD1. The CDR3 has 13 residues. V lost 5 bases to trimming and J lost 5 bases; unmatched junction nucleotides: 2. Germline CDR1 SEHNR, CDR2 FQNEAQ (reference sequence). Here the CDR3 reads CASSRTGEDTQYF. The CDR3 DNA sequence: TGTGCCAGCAGCCGGACAGGGGAAGATACGCAGTATTTT.